What follows describes a single T cell receptor (beta chain). Its specificity is unknown. TCRdb's copy holds only in-frame clones and misses some; the assay was immunoSEQ multiplex PCR. Counted here are some 130,000 clones, 89% occurring once; the ten biggest clones make up 8% to 10%. The CDR3 totals 15 residues. Deletions cut 3 bases from V and 0 bases from J, with 11 bases between. Per the germline V gene, CDR1 is KGHSH and CDR2 is LQKENI. The data were obtained in a study of T cell responses to AZD1222 COVID-19 vaccine. General study points: Repertoires were collected only later (after the peak T cell response had occurred). Baseline seropositivity occurred in only six AZD1222 recipients.

Whether given at about 4 or about 12 weeks, second doses were pooled. This receptor was obtained from an adult who received the AZD1222 COVID-19 vaccine. The chain carries TRBV18 and TRBJ1-1, with D possibly matching TRBD1 (5 bases). Sequenced material: peripheral blood, taken 28 days after the second AZD1222 dose. The CDR3 protein is CASSPQTDMNTEAFF. The DNA of the CDR3 is TGTGCCAGCTCACCCCAGACAGACATGAACACTGAAGCTTTCTTT.